This T cell receptor beta chain was identified during a study of regulatory T cells in long-lasting Graves disease (dated by TCRdb to the early 2020s). About the study as a whole: In the newly diagnosed Graves' disease group, patients had been taking antithyroid drugs for less than 3 months. This study used TCR sequencing and RNA sequencing of peripheral blood to compare persistent Graves' disease patients against newly diagnosed Graves' disease patients. The study was conducted in China and was registered as a clinical trial. A total of 33 samples underwent TCR sequencing, from some 13 patients with persistent Graves' disease and 20 patients with newly diagnosed Graves' disease.

The sample's time point label, decoded: newly diagnosed GD, antithyroid drugs for less than 3 months. For both TCR sequencing and RNA sequencing, RNA was extracted from PBMCs using TRIzol. The diagnosis of Graves' disease was made according to American Thyroid Association guidelines. Recruitment of patients was carried out at an endocrinology department in Xi'an, China. Each patient gave 7.5 to 10 milliliters of peripheral blood, collected in an EDTA anticoagulant tube. Ficoll Paque Plus density gradient separation was used to isolate PBMCs, and no additional T cell sorting was done. An Agilent 2100 Bioanalyzer and agarose gel were used to check RNA quality, while a NanoDrop 2000 measured RNA concentration. Library preparation was by multiplex PCR. Sequenced on an Illumina HiSeq 4000. iRepertoire HTBI primers and Arm-PCR amplification of CDR3 regions were used to construct TCR beta libraries. Gel purification was performed on PCR products prior to sequencing. Concerning the study's data processing: Across samples, approximately 68 TRBV and around 15 TRBJ segments were identified and used for gene usage analysis of CDR3 amino acid clonotypes. COPE and FqMerger were used to merge the filtered high-quality paired reads into contigs. BLAST was used to align contigs to IMGT TRBV, TRBD and TRBJ reference genes, and CDR3 was defined according to IMGT. Any clonotype with a frequency above 0.1% was counted as a highly expanded clone. Shannon entropy served as the measure of repertoire diversity, while the Gini coefficient captured V-J evenness. Clonotypes shared by more than one individual were considered public. Through fastp at Q25 and MiXCR, TCRdb rebuilt clones from the public reads, retaining in-frame beta chains. CDR3 protein duplicates are merged, each entry listing the most common genes and DNA. The V and J calls come from TCRdb's annotation, not from the publication. This sample holds about 420,000 distinct CDR3 sequences; roughly 17% were observed only once. The ten largest clones add up to 20% to 25% of the sample.

The full study reports these points: Persistent disease showed preferential use of TRBV28, TRBJ1-2 and TRBJ2-5, whereas newly diagnosed disease favored TRBV20-1 and TRBJ2-1. As a limitation, the authors acknowledged that the small sample size may reduce accuracy. Compared with newly diagnosed patients, patients with persistent Graves' disease had lower TCR Shannon entropy and fewer highly expanded clones, which suggests clonal expansion. Only the TCR beta chain was sequenced and analyzed. Persistent patients shared more public clonotypes among themselves (around 3,000) than newly diagnosed patients did (approximately 970). The study examined only peripheral blood because the primary lesion, thyroid tissue, could not be accessed.

The table lists this clonotype with many counts. The antigen it binds to is not known. No much larger clone is present one base from it, and per-base qualities are unavailable. For CDR1 and CDR2, the germline V gene lists SGHVS and FQNEAQ. V is cut by 0 bases and J by 5 bases, and the space between the germline ends is 14 bases. The CDR3 has 15 amino acids, counting the end cysteine and phenylalanine. Just the 45-base CDR3 DNA is kept, in frame starting at base 1. The sample was also reused in another study, on T cells in Graves' hyperthyroidism and ophthalmopathy. The second study's paper adds: Stable Graves' hyperthyroidism was defined as no progression to ophthalmopathy during 18 months of follow-up. The hyperthyroidism patients were between 18 and 65 years old and newly diagnosed, with a disease duration of less than 2 months. Patients with uncontrolled infections, other autoimmune diseases, pregnancy or lactation were excluded. Diagnoses were based on clinical symptoms, serum thyroxine and TRAb, thyroid ultrasound and orbital computed tomography. The first round of RT-PCR for the TCR CDR3 was performed with the HTBI primer set and the Qiagen OneStep RT-PCR kit. Most expanded thyroid clonotypes (frequency above 0.001) were also found in blood, which suggests that blood repertoires may mirror thyroid immune responses. A model built on a 13 V-J signature distinguished ophthalmopathy from stable hyperthyroidism, reaching 85% to 90% sensitivity and around 81% specificity in cross-validation and 80%/75% in testing. In validation, the model predicted progression to ophthalmopathy with over 65% sensitivity and less than 75% specificity, a median of 6.5 months before onset. To identify distinguishing TCR V-J signatures, a discovery cohort of around 98 patients was used, comprising 43 with Graves' ophthalmopathy and some 60 with stable Graves' hyperthyroidism. Prospective prediction of ophthalmopathy was tested in an independent validation cohort consisting of about 19 hyperthyroidism patients and around 17 patients who later progressed to ophthalmopathy. For training and testing, the 80 to 100 patients in the discovery cohort were randomly divided in a 7:3 ratio. In addition, the study compared T-cell repertoires in thyroid tissue and in blood from six Graves' hyperthyroidism patients. After blood sampling, hyperthyroidism patients were treated with methimazole at a starting dose of 30 mg daily, and ophthalmopathy patients were treated with high-dose intravenous methylprednisolone. Libraries were constructed in a second round of multiplex PCR, after which size selection and purification were performed. Sequencing of the libraries was done on an Illumina HiSeq2000 using paired-end 100 bp reads. SOAPnuke was used to process the raw data, with reads discarded if the reads contained adapters or uncalled bases, had a mean Phred below 15, or lacked an exact constant-primer or identifier match. COPE v1.2.5 was used to merge high-quality paired reads, and clonotypes were defined as unique nucleotide sequences. Clonotypes were aligned to IMGT TRBV, TRBD and TRBJ reference segments using MiTCR v1.1. The analysis was restricted to V-J combinations with a frequency above 0.0001, which together covered approximately 99% of the repertoires. A TCS score was defined as the ratio between F50 (clonal expansion) and ExV (chaos), using BLOSUM62-based TCRdist between CDR3 peptides within each V-J. Welch's t-statistics and random forest reduced some 510 V-J features to some 14, which were used in a naive Bayes classifier (R e1071). No statistical method was used to fix the sample size in advance, and group allocation was not hidden from the investigators. The paper describes TCR Vbeta CDR3 sequencing of 135 peripheral blood samples, made up of approximately 40 ophthalmopathy patients, roughly 75 hyperthyroidism patients and some 17 progressor patients.

The sample consisted of peripheral blood mononuclear cells (PBMCs), taken at new diagnosis, from a patient treated with antithyroid drugs. This chain is built from TRBV7-8 and TRBJ2-7, with the D gene not confidently named. This clonotype was obtained from a woman aged 18 to 35 with Graves disease. Donor details come from another sample of the same person, matched by shared clones. The DNA sequence is given as TGTGCCAGCAGCTTAGCCCTTATGAACACCGACGAGCAGTACTTC. The encoded protein is CASSLALMNTDEQYF.